This TCR beta chain came from a study of T-cell reconstitution after alpha-beta-depleted transplantation in children. For TCRbeta, the library was prepared with unique molecular identifiers. In TCRdb, the PCR reads were re-called with MiXCR into one record per CDR3 protein. The sample gives just under 550,000 distinct CDR3 sequences, approximately 20% of which show up once; 3.3% is in the top ten. Deletions cut 6 bases from V and 0 bases from J, with 15 bases between. CDR3 size: 17 residues. Germline V lookup: CDR1 MGHDK, CDR2 SYGVNS. This sample comprised PBMCs from the stem cell graft donor, obtained from the stem cell graft. V is TRBV25-1 and J is TRBJ2-6; a weak D match, TRBD2 (6 bases). The TCR was taken from a human donor who donated a stem cell graft to a child with acute lymphoblastic leukemia. For the CDR3, the DNA is TGTGCCAGCAGCGTAGGGACTTCCAGCTCTGGGGCCAACGTCCTGACTTTC. Translating gives CASSVGTSSSGANVLTF. The full variable domain, completed using reference TRBV25-1 and TRBJ2-6, is EADIYQTPRYLVIGTGKKITLECSQTMGHDKMYWYQQDPGMELHLIHYSYGVNSTEKGDLSSESTVSRIRTEHFPLTLESARPSHTSQYLCASSVGTSSSGANVLTFGAGSRLTVL.